This T cell receptor beta chain was sequenced in a study of T cell clones after liver transplantation. Germline CDR1 and CDR2: MRHNA and SNTAGT. The CDR3 is made up of 10 amino acids. Trimming left V 8 bases short and J 9 bases short, with 8 bases between. The protocol was immunoSEQ multiplex PCR, while the TCRdb copy is restricted to in-frame clones and leaves out a portion. The sample includes 20,000 to 25,000 clones, approximately 80% of them seen just once. The rearrangement joins TRBV6-4 to TRBJ1-5; D is uncertain. This clonotype was obtained from a human patient who received a liver transplant. Some T cells may possibly be graft donor cells. This specimen consisted of CD8+ T cells from blood, obtained 54 months after liver transplant. The CDR3 bases are TGTGCCAGCTCCCGAGGGCCCCAGCATTTT. Protein product: CASSRGPQHF.